This TCR beta chain was sequenced in a study of blood T cell repertoires in COVID-19. V dropped 6 bases and J dropped 8; count of bases not matched to a gene: 18. CDR1 is LGHDT and CDR2 is YNNKEL in the germline V gene (reference sequence). This CDR3 is built from 17 residues. The method was immunoSEQ multiplex PCR; TCRdb's version includes in-frame clones alone and lacks a portion of them. The sample includes fewer than 250,000 clones, approximately 80% of them seen just once. The chain combines TRBV3-1 (or the pseudogene TRBV3-2) with TRBJ1-4; 7 bases are shared with TRBD1. The receptor comes from an elderly woman with acute or convalescent COVID-19. The sample was peripheral blood. DNA of the CDR3: TGTGCCAGCAGTATTGGGACAGCCTTATCCGAGGGGGAAAAACTGTTTTTT. It translates to CASSIGTALSEGEKLFF.